Listed below are T cell receptor beta chains from one sample, sequenced in a study of T-cell reconstitution after alpha-beta-depleted transplantation in children. TCRdb processed the PCR reads anew with MiXCR; each CDR3 protein has one entry. The table lists 65,000 to 85,000 distinct CDR3 sequences, around 9.9% of them singletons. This specimen was PBMCs, taken before TCRalphabeta/CD19-depleted stem cell transplant. The source is a boy between 5 and 17 years old with acute myeloid leukemia, due to receive a stem cell transplant. The CDR3 runs from the conserved cysteine through the conserved F or W. Fields, in order: clone size, J gene, V gene, D gene, CDR3 protein, CDR3 DNA. The D gene is left open where the match is weak. Part of the rows lack a size; the others show once, few, many or a class for expanded clones.

clone_size: many; j_call: TRBJ1-2; v_call: TRBV20-1; d_call: TRBD1; cdr3_aa: CSASHSLNRGADGYTF; cdr3_nt: TGCAGTGCTAGCCATTCACTCAACAGGGGCGCTGATGGCTACACCTTC
clone_size: many; j_call: TRBJ2-1; v_call: TRBV3-1; d_call: NA; cdr3_aa: CASSRDIGSYNEQFF; cdr3_nt: TGTGCCAGCAGCCGGGACATTGGCTCCTACAATGAGCAGTTCTTC
clone_size: NA; j_call: TRBJ2-1; v_call: TRBV3-1; d_call: NA; cdr3_aa: CASSQEWGGLPYNEQFF; cdr3_nt: TGTGCCAGCAGCCAAGAGTGGGGCGGGCTGCCCTACAATGAGCAGTTCTTC
clone_size: many; j_call: TRBJ2-7; v_call: TRBV10-3; d_call: TRBD1; cdr3_aa: CASWDRGYEQYF; cdr3_nt: TGTGCCTCGTGGGACAGGGGCTACGAGCAGTACTTC
clone_size: many; j_call: TRBJ2-1; v_call: TRBV5-6; d_call: TRBD2; cdr3_aa: CASSFKSGVSSYNEQFF; cdr3_nt: TGTGCCAGCAGCTTCAAAAGCGGGGTGAGCTCCTACAATGAGCAGTTCTTC
clone_size: many; j_call: TRBJ1-1; v_call: TRBV4-3; d_call: TRBD1; cdr3_aa: CASSQDPDRVSRAFF; cdr3_nt: TGCGCCAGCAGCCAAGATCCCGACAGGGTGTCGCGGGCTTTCTTT
clone_size: NA; j_call: TRBJ2-5; v_call: TRBV3-1; d_call: TRBD1; cdr3_aa: CASSQSGTDGTQYF; cdr3_nt: TGTGCCAGCAGCCAAAGTGGGACAGATGGGACCCAGTACTTC
clone_size: NA; j_call: TRBJ2-5; v_call: TRBV20-1; d_call: TRBD2; cdr3_aa: CSARDLRGLWAEKNPQETQYF; cdr3_nt: TGCAGTGCTAGAGATCTGAGGGGACTATGGGCGGAGAAGAACCCTCAAGAGACCCAGTACTTC
clone_size: NA; j_call: TRBJ2-5; v_call: TRBV7-2; d_call: NA; cdr3_aa: CASSPGVSFGTQYF; cdr3_nt: TGTGCCAGCAGCCCCGGTGTTAGCTTCGGGACCCAGTACTTC
clone_size: many; j_call: TRBJ1-6; v_call: TRBV12-3/TRBV12-4; d_call: NA; cdr3_aa: CASSGITLMEPLHF; cdr3_nt: TGTGCCAGCAGCGGGATTACCCTGATGGAACCCCTCCACTTT
clone_size: many; j_call: TRBJ1-2; v_call: TRBV5-6; d_call: NA; cdr3_aa: CASSYVMGYTF; cdr3_nt: TGTGCCAGCAGCTACGTTATGGGCTACACCTTC
clone_size: many; j_call: TRBJ1-3; v_call: TRBV7-9; d_call: NA; cdr3_aa: CASSLVVGNSGNTIYF; cdr3_nt: TGTGCCAGCAGCTTAGTAGTGGGAAACTCTGGAAACACCATATATTTT
clone_size: NA; j_call: TRBJ1-4; v_call: TRBV15; d_call: NA; cdr3_aa: CATSSGGSSEKLFF; cdr3_nt: TGTGCCACCAGCTCCGGGGGGAGTAGTGAAAAACTGTTTTTT
clone_size: many; j_call: TRBJ1-5; v_call: TRBV20-1; d_call: TRBD1; cdr3_aa: CSAGTGGFNQPQHF; cdr3_nt: TGCAGTGCTGGGACAGGGGGTTTTAATCAGCCCCAGCATTTT
clone_size: many; j_call: TRBJ1-5; v_call: TRBV4-1; d_call: NA; cdr3_aa: CASSQEAQGPVSHQPQHF; cdr3_nt: TGCGCCAGCAGCCAAGAGGCCCAGGGGCCCGTTAGCCATCAGCCCCAGCATTTT
clone_size: many; j_call: TRBJ1-1; v_call: TRBV6-1; d_call: NA; cdr3_aa: CASSKIKADTEAFF; cdr3_nt: TGTGCCAGCAGCAAGATTAAAGCGGACACTGAAGCTTTCTTT
clone_size: many; j_call: TRBJ2-7; v_call: TRBV7-2; d_call: TRBD2; cdr3_aa: CASSLLGGRDLSYEQYF; cdr3_nt: TGTGCCAGCAGCTTACTGGGGGGGAGGGACCTCTCCTACGAGCAGTACTTC
clone_size: many; j_call: TRBJ2-3; v_call: TRBV20-1; d_call: TRBD2; cdr3_aa: CSAHSAGGADTQYF; cdr3_nt: TGCAGTGCCCATTCAGCGGGGGGCGCAGATACGCAGTATTTT
clone_size: NA; j_call: TRBJ2-3; v_call: TRBV3-1; d_call: NA; cdr3_aa: CASSQVGAGRADTQYF; cdr3_nt: TGTGCCAGCAGCCAAGTTGGGGCAGGAAGAGCAGATACGCAGTATTTT
clone_size: many; j_call: TRBJ2-7; v_call: TRBV7-9; d_call: TRBD2; cdr3_aa: CASSSRLAGPYEQYF; cdr3_nt: TGTGCCAGCAGCTCCAGACTAGCGGGGCCCTACGAGCAGTACTTC
clone_size: many; j_call: TRBJ2-3; v_call: TRBV20-1; d_call: NA; cdr3_aa: CRVPTRAPGVSTDTQYF; cdr3_nt: TGCAGGGTCCCGACGCGGGCCCCGGGCGTGAGCACAGATACGCAGTATTTT
clone_size: many; j_call: TRBJ1-2; v_call: TRBV27; d_call: TRBD1; cdr3_aa: CASSLSDRGYGYTF; cdr3_nt: TGTGCCAGCAGTTTATCGGACAGGGGATACGGCTACACCTTC
clone_size: NA; j_call: TRBJ1-4; v_call: TRBV23-1; d_call: NA; cdr3_aa: CASSQIRLLGEKLFF; cdr3_nt: TGCGCCAGCAGTCAAATACGTCTCTTGGGTGAAAAACTGTTTTTT
clone_size: many; j_call: TRBJ2-3; v_call: TRBV7-9; d_call: NA; cdr3_aa: CASRTRLGQGTDTQYF; cdr3_nt: TGTGCCAGCAGAACCAGATTGGGTCAGGGCACAGATACGCAGTATTTT
clone_size: few; j_call: TRBJ2-3; v_call: TRBV20-1; d_call: NA; cdr3_aa: CSASKRGAPDTQYF; cdr3_nt: TGCAGTGCTAGCAAGAGGGGGGCTCCAGATACGCAGTATTTT
clone_size: many; j_call: TRBJ2-7; v_call: TRBV10-3; d_call: NA; cdr3_aa: CASAGLYEQYF; cdr3_nt: TGTGCCTCCGCGGGGCTCTACGAGCAGTACTTC
clone_size: many; j_call: TRBJ2-2; v_call: TRBV7-8; d_call: TRBD1; cdr3_aa: CASSLRQGAPGELFF; cdr3_nt: TGTGCCAGCAGTTTACGACAGGGGGCTCCCGGGGAGCTGTTTTTT
clone_size: many; j_call: TRBJ2-1; v_call: TRBV12-3/TRBV12-4; d_call: TRBD2; cdr3_aa: CASSSGTSANEQFF; cdr3_nt: TGTGCCAGCAGTTCCGGGACTAGCGCCAATGAGCAGTTCTTC
clone_size: many; j_call: TRBJ2-1; v_call: TRBV4-3; d_call: TRBD1; cdr3_aa: CASSFDPAGTGSYNEQFF; cdr3_nt: TGCGCCAGCAGCTTCGACCCCGCCGGGACAGGGTCGTACAATGAGCAGTTCTTC
clone_size: many; j_call: TRBJ2-7; v_call: TRBV12-3/TRBV12-4; d_call: TRBD2; cdr3_aa: CASSPGLAGDNEQYF; cdr3_nt: TGTGCCAGCAGCCCGGGACTAGCGGGAGATAACGAGCAGTACTTC
clone_size: many; j_call: TRBJ2-3; v_call: TRBV6-2/TRBV6-3; d_call: TRBD2; cdr3_aa: CASRSAGSADTQYF; cdr3_nt: TGTGCCAGCAGGTCAGCGGGGAGCGCAGATACGCAGTATTTT
clone_size: many; j_call: TRBJ2-3; v_call: TRBV5-1; d_call: NA; cdr3_aa: CASSLQVGGSTDTQYF; cdr3_nt: TGCGCCAGCAGCTTGCAAGTGGGAGGAAGCACAGATACGCAGTATTTT
clone_size: many; j_call: TRBJ2-7; v_call: TRBV7-3; d_call: NA; cdr3_aa: CASSLNPGTREEQYF; cdr3_nt: TGTGCCAGCAGCTTAAATCCTGGGACTCGGGAGGAGCAGTACTTC
clone_size: many; j_call: TRBJ2-1; v_call: TRBV5-1; d_call: TRBD2; cdr3_aa: CASSWTSGMSYNEQFF; cdr3_nt: TGCGCCAGCAGCTGGACTAGCGGGATGTCCTACAATGAGCAGTTCTTC
clone_size: many; j_call: TRBJ2-5; v_call: TRBV4-1; d_call: NA; cdr3_aa: CASSLGARETQYF; cdr3_nt: TGCGCCAGCAGCCTGGGGGCTCGGGAGACCCAGTACTTC
clone_size: NA; j_call: TRBJ2-3; v_call: TRBV5-1; d_call: TRBD2; cdr3_aa: CASSALAGGPSSAPDTQYF; cdr3_nt: TGCGCCAGCAGCGCCCTAGCGGGGGGGCCGAGCTCAGCCCCAGATACGCAGTATTTT
clone_size: many; j_call: TRBJ2-7; v_call: TRBV4-3; d_call: TRBD1; cdr3_aa: CASSQDWSGQGTYEQYF; cdr3_nt: TGCGCCAGCAGCCAAGATTGGAGCGGACAGGGGACCTACGAGCAGTACTTC
clone_size: many; j_call: TRBJ1-5; v_call: TRBV5-6; d_call: NA; cdr3_aa: CASSFLTGNQPQHF; cdr3_nt: TGTGCCAGCAGCTTCCTTACGGGCAATCAGCCCCAGCATTTT
clone_size: NA; j_call: TRBJ2-3; v_call: TRBV18; d_call: TRBD2; cdr3_aa: CASSPISGTRVLDTQYF; cdr3_nt: TGTGCCAGCTCACCTATTAGCGGGACGCGAGTATTAGATACGCAGTATTTT